These 27 T cell receptor beta chains were all obtained from the same sample, sequenced in a study of T cell repertoires in cytomegalovirus infection. One entry per CDR3 protein, called by TCRdb with MiXCR from the reads. The sample holds some 150,000 distinct CDR3 sequences, more than 30% seen once. Antigens of these TCRs are unknown. The sequenced sample was CD8+ T cells from cultured PBMCs, obtained from culture after CMV antigen stimulation. Every receptor here comes from a human donor in good health (CMV status not recorded). Some clones in this sample may be carry-over from other donors' samples.

This clonotype has a handful of counts. The rearrangement links TRBV6-5 to TRBJ1-4; D may be TRBD1 (6 bases). CDR3 length equals 14 residues. CDR1 is MNHEY and CDR2 is SVGAGI in the germline V gene. The V end lost 4 bases, the J end lost 5 bases, and 11 bases lay between the germline ends. Written as DNA, the CDR3 is TGTGCCAGCAGTTCAAGGGGGAGGAATGAAAAACTGTTTTTT. Encoded protein: CASSSRGRNEKLFF.

The genes are TRBV19 and TRBJ1-4; TRBD1 matches at 7 bases. The J segment lost 4 bases and the V segment lost 6 bases, leaving 8 bases of the junction unmatched. Germline V gene lookup returns CDR1 LNHDA and CDR2 SQIVND (reference sequence). This CDR3 is built from 15 residues. The CDR3 nucleotides read TGTGCCAGTAGAGGTTGGACAGGAGATAATGAAAAACTGTTTTTT. Translated, it gives CASRGWTGDNEKLFF.

This clonotype was found once. The chain recombines TRBV2 with TRBJ2-7, with a weak D call TRBD1 (6 bases). Germline assignment: CDR1 SNHLY and CDR2 FYNNEI. Trimming removed 2 bases from V and 0 bases from J, with 8 bases in between. CDR3 size: 14 residues. The CDR3 loop is CASSERDNSYEQYF. The CDR3 DNA reads TGTGCCAGCAGTGAACGGGACAACTCCTACGAGCAGTACTTC.

The rearrangement uses TRBV7-6 and TRBJ2-5, with TRBD2 identical over 7 bases. CDR3 length: 15 amino acids. J was trimmed by 2 bases and V by 3 bases; bases with no gene match: 6. Germline lookup yields CDR1 SGHVS and CDR2 FNYEAQ. The DNA for the CDR3 is TGTGCCAGCAGCTTCTGGGAAGCGGGGCAAGAGACCCAGTACTTC. Translating gives CASSFWEAGQETQYF.

This clonotype was detected a few times. The rearrangement links TRBV27 to TRBJ2-3; 8 nucleotides match TRBD1. The CDR3 has 15 amino acids. Germline-derived CDR1 and CDR2 are MNHEY and SMNVEV (reference sequence). V shed 4 bases and J 1 base; nucleotides not matched to a gene: 4. The CDR3 nucleotides read TGTGCCAGCAGTTCCCTGACAGGGGGCACAGATACGCAGTATTTT. Its protein product is CASSSLTGGTDTQYF.

This clonotype was seen a handful of times. V is TRBV7-8 and J is TRBJ2-7, with D maybe TRBD1 (6 bases). The CDR3 contains 14 residues. V lost 6 bases, J lost 1 base, and 13 bases lay in between. CDR1 is SGHVS, CDR2 FQNEAQ, per germline. The CDR3, as DNA: TGTGCCAGCAGACCAGGGGCGGAGTCCTACGAGCAGTACTTC. Its protein product is CASRPGAESYEQYF.

J is TRBJ1-2 and V is TRBV7-4; D may be TRBD1 (5 bases). The germline CDR1 and CDR2 sequences are SGHVT and SQSDAQ. This CDR3 spans 15 amino acids. V lost 4 bases to trimming and J lost 8 bases, with 20 bases between them. As DNA, the CDR3 is TGTGCCAGCAGCTCAGTTGCATCCGGGGCACGAGGCTACACCTTC. Amino acid sequence: CASSSVASGARGYTF.

This clonotype has more than one count but fewer than ten. The genes are TRBV12-3 or TRBV12-4 and TRBJ2-5, with D unresolved. This CDR3 contains 12 residues. Trimming left V 6 bases short and J 5 bases short, with 10 bases between. As DNA, the CDR3 is TGTGCCAGCAGCATAGATGAGGAGACCCAGTACTTC. Encoded protein: CASSIDEETQYF.

The rearrangement links TRBV6-5 to TRBJ1-1, with 7 positions matching TRBD1. This CDR3 is built from 17 residues. V was pared by 6 bases and J by 5 bases, with 18 bases of the junction left unmatched. Germline V gives CDR1 MNHEY, CDR2 SVGAGI. The CDR3 loop reads CASSRDDREGGGTEAFF. The CDR3, as DNA: TGTGCCAGCAGCCGAGACGACAGGGAAGGAGGGGGGACTGAAGCTTTCTTT.

The sample holds a few counts of this clonotype. Germline is not matched at one junction end, which may reflect a read error. The chain is built from TRBV6-5 and TRBJ2-7; the match to TRBD1 covers 7 bases. The CDR3 covers 14 residues. Germline V CDR1 and CDR2: MNHEY, SVGAGI. The CDR3 loop is CASSNSGTAYEQYF. The CDR3 DNA sequence: TGTGCCAGCAGTAACTCCGGGACAGCCTACGAGCAGTACTTC.

CDR3 DNA: TGTGCCAGCAGCGACTTCTACAATGAGCAGTTCTTC. Protein sequence: CASSDFYNEQFF. V gene TRBV9 combines with J gene TRBJ2-1; D not certain. With 3 bases removed from V and 3 bases from J, the gap between germline ends came to 4 bases. This CDR3 contains 12 residues. Germline V lookup: CDR1 SGDLS, CDR2 YYNGEE.

The rearrangement uses TRBV2 and TRBJ2-3; 13 nucleotides match TRBD2. The germline gives CDR1 SNHLY, CDR2 FYNNEI. The CDR3 loop spans 17 amino acids. The V gene end was trimmed by 4 bases and the J gene end by 0 bases; junction bases not matched to a gene: 4. The CDR3 DNA reads as TGTGCCAGCAGTGGACTAGCGGGGGGTGAAAGCACAGATACGCAGTATTTT. Translated: CASSGLAGGESTDTQYF.

The chain uses TRBV6-6 and TRBJ2-1; TRBD2 is a possible D gene (5 bases). This CDR3 spans 20 amino acids. V lost 2 bases and J 4 bases, leaving 27 bases between the germline ends. Germline lookup yields CDR1 MNHNY and CDR2 SVGAGI (reference sequence). CDR3 bases: TGTGCCAGCAGTTACGATCGCTCAGGTCGGCGGGCTCTTTCTTACAATGAGCAGTTCTTC. It yields the protein CASSYDRSGRRALSYNEQFF.

The J gene is TRBJ2-2, the V gene TRBV29-1; D remains ambiguous. The CDR3 covers 11 residues. The germline V gene encodes CDR1 SQVTM and CDR2 ANQGSEA. Trimming removed 3 bases at V and 3 bases at J, with 2 bases between. CDR3 nucleotide sequence: TGCAGCGTTGACTACACCGGGGAGCTGTTTTTT. Translation gives CSVDYTGELFF.

V usage is TRBV20-1 and J usage is TRBJ2-7; 12 nucleotides line up with TRBD1. Trimming cost V 0 bases and J 6 bases; bases outside gene matches: 6. CDR1 DFQATT and CDR2 SNEGSKA come from the germline V gene (reference sequence). This CDR3 contains 15 residues. The CDR3 DNA reads TGCAGTGCTAGAGATGCGGGACAGGGGGCGGTCGAGCAGTACTTC. This encodes CSARDAGQGAVEQYF.

In its sample, this clonotype was seen a few times. The gene calls are TRBV4-1 and TRBJ1-1; 8 nucleotides agree with TRBD1. After removal of 2 bases from V and 0 bases from J, the junction contained 2 bases not matched to a gene. CDR3 length: 15 amino acids. Germline values: CDR1 MGHRA, CDR2 YSYEKL. The CDR3 sequence is CASSQRQGMNTEAFF. The CDR3 DNA is TGCGCCAGCAGCCAAAGACAGGGGATGAACACTGAAGCTTTCTTT.

This chain links TRBV6-5 with TRBJ1-6; D may be TRBD1 (6 bases). Looked up from germline, CDR1 is MNHEY and CDR2 is SVGAGI. Between the trimmed V and J ends, which lost 0 bases and 7 bases, there was a span of 16 bases. The CDR3 runs to 17 residues. In nucleotides, the CDR3 is TGTGCCAGCAGTTACTCGATCCCTAGGGGGGACAATTCACCCCTCCACTTT. It yields the protein CASSYSIPRGDNSPLHF.

This clonotype is termed medium-sized. The chain carries TRBV19 and TRBJ1-1, with D unclear. V lost 1 base to trimming and J lost 0 bases, with 6 bases between them. From germline, CDR1 is LNHDA and CDR2 SQIVND (reference sequence). The CDR3 runs to 14 residues. Written as DNA, the CDR3 is TGTGCCAGTAGTATAGTTGGGGTGAACACTGAAGCTTTCTTT. It translates to CASSIVGVNTEAFF.

At least ten counts were recorded for this clonotype. The chain uses TRBV7-6 and TRBJ2-7; TRBD1 might be the D (6 bases). Germline values: CDR1 SGHVS, CDR2 FNYEAQ. With 5 bases removed from V and 3 bases from J, the gap between germline ends came to 17 bases. This CDR3 is built from 15 residues. Here the CDR3 reads CASSSEQGRGYEQYF. The CDR3 coding sequence is TGTGCCAGCAGCAGTGAACAGGGACGGGGCTACGAGCAGTACTTC.

The V and J genes are TRBV7-4 and TRBJ2-1, with D possibly matching TRBD2 (6 bases). V was clipped by 0 bases and J by 9 bases, with 18 bases between them. In germline, CDR1 is SGHVT, CDR2 SQSDAQ. The CDR3 runs to 16 residues. CDR3 coding DNA: TGTGCCAGCAGCTTAGCGGTCGGGGGACCCTTTCTTGAGCAGTTCTTC. Protein sequence: CASSLAVGGPFLEQFF.

The chain links TRBV12-3 or TRBV12-4 to TRBJ1-2, with D hard to call. Trimming removed 5 bases from V and 6 bases from J, with 4 bases in between. The CDR3 loop spans 10 amino acids. CDR3 DNA sequence: TGTGCCAGCAGTCGAGATGGCTACACCTTC. Translating gives CASSRDGYTF.

This clonotype appeared a few times. The V and J genes are TRBV5-5 and TRBJ1-5, with D possibly matching TRBD1 (6 bases). The V end lost 4 bases, the J end lost 4 bases, and 15 bases lay between the germline ends. The germline V gene encodes CDR1 SGHKS and CDR2 YYEKEE (reference sequence). The CDR3 loop spans 15 amino acids. The CDR3 spells CASSLEKGGNQPQHF. The CDR3 region has the DNA TGTGCCAGCAGCCTCGAGAAGGGGGGAAATCAGCCCCAGCATTTT.

At least ten counts were recorded for this clonotype. The V and J genes are TRBV7-2 and TRBJ2-3; D unclear. The CDR3 sequence is 16 residues long. Trimming shortened V by 1 base and J by 2 bases, and 13 bases separated the two germline ends. Germline V gene lookup returns CDR1 SGHTA and CDR2 FQGNSA. CDR3 bases: TGTGCCAGCAGCTTAGTAGCAGGCACCCCCACAGATACGCAGTATTTT. Residues: CASSLVAGTPTDTQYF.

V usage is TRBV2 and J usage is TRBJ1-2, with TRBD1 identical over 9 bases. Germline V gene data show CDR1 as SNHLY and CDR2 as FYNNEI. CDR3 size: 14 residues. J lost 8 bases, V lost 1 base, and 5 bases had no gene match. This chain's CDR3 is CASSEDRGLDGYTF. The CDR3 DNA sequence: TGTGCCAGCAGTGAAGACAGGGGGCTGGACGGCTACACCTTC.

Only a few counts were recorded for this clonotype. The chain has TRBV7-2 and TRBJ1-2, with TRBD1 matching over 7 bases. The CDR3 is 16 amino acids. The V gene end was trimmed by 0 bases and the J gene end by 3 bases; junction bases not matched to a gene: 7. CDR1 is SGHTA and CDR2 is FQGNSA in the germline V gene. The CDR3 bases are TGTGCCAGCAGCTTAGCCTCAACAGGGGCCGACTATGGCTACACCTTC. Protein sequence: CASSLASTGADYGYTF.

The chain uses TRBV2 and TRBJ2-1; D possibly corresponds to TRBD1 (6 bases). Trimming stripped 8 bases from V and 0 bases from J, with 8 bases between. CDR1 and CDR2 from the germline V gene are SNHLY and FYNNEI. This CDR3 contains 13 residues. The CDR3 here is CASGDTSYNEQFF. The CDR3 DNA is TGTGCCAGCGGGGACACCTCCTACAATGAGCAGTTCTTC.

The chain joins TRBV7-6 to TRBJ2-7; 9 bases are shared with TRBD1. V was clipped by 5 bases and J by 7 bases; unmatched bases: 9. Germline V gene data show CDR1 as SGHVS and CDR2 as FNYEAQ. The CDR3 is 14 amino acids. The CDR3 protein is CASSIRDRAEEQYF. CDR3 DNA sequence: TGTGCCAGCAGCATCCGGGACAGGGCTGAGGAGCAGTACTTC.